This T cell receptor beta chain comes out of a study of blood T cells in healthy people across ages. General observations from the study: Because donor CMV status was unknown, expanded clonotype changes were possibly confounded. Roughly linearly, TCR beta diversity per million T cells fell as age increased.

Points on this clonotype: The antigen is undetermined.

Together with a sample-barcoded 5' primer, a J-beta primer mix was included in a second PCR lasting about 7 to 11 cycles. TCRdb processed the 5' RACE reads anew with MiXCR; each CDR3 protein has one entry. The sample has more than 650,000 distinct CDR3 sequences, approximately 53% seen once; the top ten hold under 50%. The sequence was obtained from a man older than 75 in good health. Sequencing was done on a sample of blood.

This chain's CDR3 is CASGRGIAYYGYTF. The CDR3 bases are TGTGCCAGCGGCAGGGGGATAGCTTACTATGGCTACACCTTC. V usage is TRBV6-5 and J usage is TRBJ1-2, with 7 bases fitting TRBD1. The germline V gene has CDR1 MNHEY and CDR2 SVGAGI. V lost 8 bases, J lost 3 bases, and 9 bases stayed unmatched. This CDR3 is 14 amino acids long.